This T cell receptor (beta chain) appears in the sequencing data of a study of TIL therapy for anti-PD-1-resistant metastatic lung cancer. Study-wide context: Patients then received nivolumab; progressors got lymphodepletion, TIL and IL-2. Study observations and caveats: Patients were highly selected, enriched for treatment-naive, never-smoker and oncogene-addicted cases. After infusion, TIL clonotypes partly replaced peripheral T cells and declined over months.

This clone was seen only a few times. What it binds is unknown. Documented time point: pre-treatment sample, taken before nivolumab and TIL therapy. Patients were adults with stage 4 NSCLC. The immunoSEQ assay was v3. Method: immunoSEQ multiplex PCR; TCRdb's copy keeps in-frame clones and lacks some. The repertoire holds some 45,000 clones, with 86% as singletons. Germline V gives CDR1 SGHTS, CDR2 YDEGEE. The CDR3 contains 15 residues. V dropped 4 bases and J dropped 0; count of bases not matched to a gene: 4. The receptor was derived from a person between 25 and 79 years old with non-small cell lung cancer. Sample: blood, taken at baseline. This chain connects TRBV5-8 to TRBJ1-5; 7 nucleotides agree with TRBD1. The CDR3 sequence: CASSPGTVSNQPQHF. In DNA form, the CDR3 reads TGTGCCAGCAGCCCCGGGACAGTTAGCAATCAGCCCCAGCATTTT.